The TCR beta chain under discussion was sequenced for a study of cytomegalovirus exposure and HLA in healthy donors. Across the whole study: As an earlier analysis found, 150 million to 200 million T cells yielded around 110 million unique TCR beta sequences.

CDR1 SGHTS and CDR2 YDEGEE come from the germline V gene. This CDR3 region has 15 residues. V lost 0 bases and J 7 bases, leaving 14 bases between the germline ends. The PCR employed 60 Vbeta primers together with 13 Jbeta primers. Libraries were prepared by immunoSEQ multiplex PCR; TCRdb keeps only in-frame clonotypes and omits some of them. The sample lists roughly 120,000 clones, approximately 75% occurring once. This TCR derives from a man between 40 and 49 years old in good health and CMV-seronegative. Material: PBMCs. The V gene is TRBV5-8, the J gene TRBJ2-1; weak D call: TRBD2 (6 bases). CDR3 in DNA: TGTGCCAGCAGCTTGGCCGGAGGCGGGAAGAATGAGCAGTTCTTC. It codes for CASSLAGGGKNEQFF. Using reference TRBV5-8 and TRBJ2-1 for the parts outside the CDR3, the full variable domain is EAGVTQSPTHLIKTRGQQATLRCSPISGHTSVYWYQQALGLGLQFLLWYDEGEERNRGNFPPRFSGRQFPNYSSELNVNALELEDSALYLCASSLAGGGKNEQFFGPGTRLTVL.